This TCR beta chain derives from a study of blood T cell repertoires in COVID-19. Study-wide background: Specimens from acute and convalescent COVID-19 originated in the United States, Italy and Spain.

This clone appeared a single time. Repertoires were generated with immunoSEQ multiplex PCR, while TCRdb's copy carries only in-frame clones and drops some. The sample contains roughly 100,000 clones, less than 90% of which appear only once. V was trimmed by 3 bases and J by 1 base, leaving 16 bases between them. The CDR3 is made up of 17 amino acids. The germline CDR1 and CDR2 sequences are MDHEN and SYDVKM. The V call is TRBV28, the J call TRBJ1-5, with a tentative D call TRBD1 (5 bases). The sequenced sample was peripheral blood. The sequence derives from a man older than 75 with acute or convalescent COVID-19. CDR3 nucleotide sequence: TGTGCCAGCAGTTTTCAGGGAATCGGCATGAGCAATCAGCCCCAGCATTTT. Encoded protein: CASSFQGIGMSNQPQHF.